Each of the 6 T cell receptor beta chains below was sequenced from the same sample in a study of response to subunit inactivated influenza vaccine. TCRdb independently ran MiXCR on the RT-PCR reads; one entry per CDR3 protein. The sample holds fewer than 600,000 distinct CDR3 sequences, approximately 6.9% seen once. The material sequenced was PBMCs from blood, taken less than 25 months after vaccination. These receptors came from a man aged 50 to 69 who received an inactivated influenza vaccine.

This clonotype occurred a few times. The chain employs TRBV20-1 and TRBJ2-3; D ambiguous. The CDR3 has 16 amino acids. V was cut by 0 bases and J by 4 bases, with 17 bases left in between. Per the germline V gene, CDR1 is DFQATT and CDR2 is SNEGSKA (reference sequence). The DNA of the CDR3 is TGCAGTGCTAGAGAATTCCTTACTTCTATCCCAGATACGCAGTATTTT. Translated, it gives CSAREFLTSIPDTQYF.

This clonotype was detected a few times. V and J are TRBV12-3 or TRBV12-4 and TRBJ2-2, with D unresolved. Trimming left V 8 bases short and J 0 bases short, with 10 bases between. This CDR3 contains 14 residues. The CDR3 nucleotides read TGTGCCAGCGGACGTATGACGAACACCGGGGAGCTGTTTTTT. It specifies CASGRMTNTGELFF.

The chain combines TRBV3-1 with TRBJ2-3, with D hard to call. The CDR3 extends over 15 amino acids. V was clipped by 0 bases and J by 1 base, with 8 bases between them. Germline loops: CDR1 LGHDT, CDR2 YNNKEL (reference sequence). CDR3 coding DNA: TGTGCCAGCAGCCAAGAGGGCGGACGCACAGATACGCAGTATTTT. As protein: CASSQEGGRTDTQYF.

In its sample, this clonotype was seen many times. V usage is TRBV5-1 and J usage is TRBJ1-1; 8 bases match TRBD1. The CDR3 length is 16 residues. Germline CDR1 is SGHRS and CDR2 is YFSETQ. Trimming took 4 bases from V and 0 from J; bases not matched to a gene: 8. CDR3 loop: CASSEDRVTMNTEAFF. The CDR3 nucleotides read TGCGCCAGCAGCGAGGACAGGGTGACAATGAACACTGAAGCTTTCTTT.

In this sample, this clonotype turned up many times. The genes are TRBV28 and TRBJ1-2, with a tentative D call TRBD1 (5 bases). The length of the CDR3 is 11 residues. V lost 8 bases and J lost 5, with 9 bases in between. Looked up from germline, CDR1 is MDHEN and CDR2 is SYDVKM. CDR3 sequence (DNA): TGTGCCAGCTGGGGCGGATATGGCTACACCTTC. It codes for CASWGGYGYTF.

This clonotype has only a few counts. The chain is built from TRBV25-1 and TRBJ2-3; D call uncertain. This CDR3 is 11 amino acids long. The germline gives CDR1 MGHDK, CDR2 SYGVNS. The V gene lost 7 bases and the J gene lost 6 bases, with 8 bases spanning the gap. CDR3 nucleotides: TGTGCCAGCATTAAGTCTGATACGCAGTATTTT. Its protein is CASIKSDTQYF. The full variable domain, its missing parts supplied by reference TRBV25-1 and TRBJ2-3, is EADIYQTPRYLVIGTGKKITLECSQTMGHDKMYWYQQDPGMELHLIHYSYGVNSTEKGDLSSESTVSRIRTEHFPLTLESARPSHTSQYLCASIKSDTQYFGPGTRLTVL.